These 7 T cell receptor beta chains share one sample of origin, sequenced in a study of T cell repertoires in cytomegalovirus infection. TCRdb re-called the reads through MiXCR, storing one row per CDR3 protein. The sample includes about 320,000 distinct CDR3 sequences, 8% to 10% of them seen just once. Sequencing input: PBMCs. The source is a human donor in good health (CMV status not recorded). Some clones in this sample may be carry-over from other donors' samples.

J is TRBJ1-2 and V is TRBV25-1, with D unclear. From germline, CDR1 is MGHDK and CDR2 SYGVNS. V lost 1 base and J 6 bases, leaving 9 bases between the germline ends. The CDR3 totals 13 residues. CDR3 nucleotides: TGTGCCAGCAGTGAATGGCGCGCGGATGGCTACACCTTC. Its protein product is CASSEWRADGYTF.

In its sample, this clonotype was seen a few times. The chain is built from TRBV20-1 and TRBJ2-5, with a weak D call TRBD1 (5 bases). Germline V gives CDR1 DFQATT, CDR2 SNEGSKA (reference sequence). There are 14 residues in the CDR3. V lost 0 bases to trimming and J lost 2 bases, with 10 bases between them. The CDR3 region has the DNA TGCAGTGCTAGAGACAGGGAATGGCAAGAGACCCAGTACTTC. It specifies CSARDREWQETQYF.

The V and J genes are TRBV12-3 or TRBV12-4 and TRBJ1-2, with unresolved D. The V end was cut by 6 bases, the J end by 0 bases, with 11 bases between. The CDR3 runs 14 residues. The CDR3 region has the DNA TGTGCCAGCAGCCGCCCCCCTACTAACTATGGCTACACCTTC. Protein sequence: CASSRPPTNYGYTF.

This clonotype was seen a few times. The J gene is TRBJ1-5, the V gene TRBV29-1, with D uncertain. There are 9 residues in the CDR3. V lost 4 bases to trimming and J lost 9 bases, with 4 bases between them. The germline V gene encodes CDR1 SQVTM and CDR2 ANQGSEA. As DNA, the CDR3 is TGCAGCGTTGGATGGCCCCAGCATTTT. Translating gives CSVGWPQHF.

This clonotype appeared many times. This chain joins TRBV11-3 and TRBJ2-3, with 8 positions matching TRBD1. The CDR3 contains 15 residues. J was trimmed by 5 bases and V by 1 base; bases with no gene match: 5. CDR1 is SGHNT and CDR2 is YENEEA in the germline V gene. The CDR3 is CASSLGTGGKDTQYF. The CDR3 nucleotides read TGTGCCAGCAGCTTAGGTACAGGGGGTAAAGATACGCAGTATTTT.

This clonotype appeared many times. The chain uses TRBV19 and TRBJ2-4; tentative D call: TRBD2 (5 bases). Germline V gives CDR1 LNHDA, CDR2 SQIVND (reference sequence). The CDR3 length is 16 residues. The V and J ends lost 0 bases and 8 bases respectively, with 17 bases between them. The CDR3 bases are TGTGCCAGTAGTATAGATCGGTCCGCCTACGGGGACATTCAGTACTTC. Amino acids: CASSIDRSAYGDIQYF.

This clonotype was counted between two and nine times. V and J are TRBV28 and TRBJ2-1; 8 bases map to TRBD2. Germline trimming cut 11 bases from V and 7 bases from J; bases unmatched to any gene: 13. CDR1 and CDR2 from the germline V gene are MDHEN and SYDVKM. The CDR3 is made up of 14 amino acids. The DNA for the CDR3 is TGTGCCTCGGTGTGGCAGGGCGGGGGGAATGAGCAGTTCTTC. Amino acids: CASVWQGGGNEQFF.